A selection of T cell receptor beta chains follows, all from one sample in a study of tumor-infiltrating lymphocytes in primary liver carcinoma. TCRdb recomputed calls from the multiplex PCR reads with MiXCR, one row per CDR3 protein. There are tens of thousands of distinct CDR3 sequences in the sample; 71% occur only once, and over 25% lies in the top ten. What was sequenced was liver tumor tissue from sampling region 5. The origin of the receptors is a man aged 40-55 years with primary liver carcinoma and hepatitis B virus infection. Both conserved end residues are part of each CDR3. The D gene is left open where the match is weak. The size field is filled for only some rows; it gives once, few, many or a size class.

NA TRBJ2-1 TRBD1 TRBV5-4 CVSSLDRGLYNEQFF TGTGTCAGCAGCCTCGATAGGGGGCTCTACAATGAGCAGTTCTTC
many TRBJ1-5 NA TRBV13 CASSLGRGYSNQPQHF TGTGCCAGCAGCTTAGGGCGGGGGTATAGCAATCAGCCCCAGCATTTT
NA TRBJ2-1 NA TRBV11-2 CASSSAGRGNEQFF TGTGCCAGTAGTTCAGCGGGCCGTGGGAATGAGCAATTCTTC
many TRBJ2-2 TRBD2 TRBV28 CASSLGRGAGYTGELFF TGTGCCAGCAGTCTCGGGAGGGGAGCGGGGTACACCGGGGAGCTGTTTTTT
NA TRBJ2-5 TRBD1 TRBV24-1 CATSRTGEGGETRYF TGTGCCACCAGCAGAACAGGGGAAGGGGGAGAGACCCGGTACTTC
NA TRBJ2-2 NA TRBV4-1 CACSHWIGVNTGELFF TGCGCCTGCAGCCACTGGATAGGGGTGAACACCGGGGAGCTATTTTTT
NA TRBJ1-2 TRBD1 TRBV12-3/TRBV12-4 CASSFPHGQGYYGYTF TGTGCCAGCAGTTTCCCCCACGGACAGGGTTACTATGGTTACACCTTC
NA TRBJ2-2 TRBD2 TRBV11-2 CASSLVELAGTGELVF TGTGCCAGCAGCTTAGTGGAGCTAGCGGGGACCGGGGAGCTGGTTTTT
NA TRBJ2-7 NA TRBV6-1 CASSEVRYEQYF TGTGCCAGCAGTGAAGTGCGCTACGAACAGTACTTC
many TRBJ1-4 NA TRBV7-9 CASSPPLRTELATNEKLFF TGTGCCAGCAGCCCACCCCTTAGGACAGAACTTGCAACTAATGAAAAACTGTTTTTT
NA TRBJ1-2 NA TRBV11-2 CVSSLAGADTLYGYTF TGTGTCAGCAGCTTAGCTGGTGCAGATACCCTCTATGGCTACACCTTC
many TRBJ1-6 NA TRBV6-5 CASSWGRGATNSPLHF TGTGCCAGCAGTTGGGGTAGGGGGGCCACTAATTCACCCCTCCACTTT
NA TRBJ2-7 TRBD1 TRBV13 CASSPRNRGYEQYF TGTGCCAGCAGTCCCCGGAACAGGGGCTACGAGCAGTACTTC
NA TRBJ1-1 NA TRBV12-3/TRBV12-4 CASSKADNLNTEAFF TGTGCCAGCAGTAAAGCGGACAATCTAAACACTGAAGCTTTCTTT
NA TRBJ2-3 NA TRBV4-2 CASSQDTGSTDTHYF TGTGCCAGCAGCCAAGATACGGGAAGTACAGACACGCATTATTTT
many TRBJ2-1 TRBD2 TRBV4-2 CASSQDTSGRAKEQFF TGTGCCAGCAGCCAAGATACTAGCGGGAGGGCAAAGGAGCAGTTCTTC
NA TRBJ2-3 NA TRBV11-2 CDGGAWESADTQYF TGTGACGGAGGGGCATGGGAGTCCGCAGATACGCAGTATTTT
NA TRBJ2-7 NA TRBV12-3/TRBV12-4 CASGPYHNSYEQYF TGTGCCAGCGGCCCCTACCATAACTCCTACGAGCAGTACTTC
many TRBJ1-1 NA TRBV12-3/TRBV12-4 CASSFRGEGITEAFF TGTGCCAGCAGTTTTAGGGGAGAGGGCATCACTGAAGCTTTCTTT
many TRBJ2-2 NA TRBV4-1 CASSQELAAWTGELFF TGCGCCAGCAGCCAAGAGCTGGCCGCGTGGACCGGGGAGCTGTTTTTT
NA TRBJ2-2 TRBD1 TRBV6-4 CASSGPGTEHTGELLF TGTGCCAGCAGTGGTCCCGGGACAGAGCACACCGGGGAGTTGCTTTTT
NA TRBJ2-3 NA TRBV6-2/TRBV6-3 CASSYWGPSTDTQYF TGTGCCAGCAGTTATTGGGGCCCAAGCACAGATACGCAGTATTTT
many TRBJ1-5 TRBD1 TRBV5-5 CASSLAGQGHQPQHF TGTGCCAGCAGCTTGGCGGGACAGGGGCATCAGCCCCAGCATTTT
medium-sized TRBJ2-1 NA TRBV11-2 CASSPQGNEQFF TGTGCCAGCAGCCCACAGGGCAATGAGCAGTTCTTC
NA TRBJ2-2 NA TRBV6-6 CPSSSRGTGELFF TGTCCCAGCAGCTCAAGGGGCACCGGGGAGCTGTTTTTT
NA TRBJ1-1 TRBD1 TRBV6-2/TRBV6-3 CASSSGRGQGVANTEAFF TGTGCCAGCAGTAGCGGTAGGGGACAGGGGGTAGCGAACACTGAAGCCTTCTTT
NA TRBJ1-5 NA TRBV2 CVSAGVYSNQPQHF TGTGTCAGCGCGGGAGTATATAGCAATCAGCCCCAGCATTTT
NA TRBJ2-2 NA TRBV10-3 CAISKGAGGLFF TGTGCGATCAGTAAGGGGGCCGGGGGGCTGTTTTTT
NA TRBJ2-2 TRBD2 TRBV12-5 CASGPPGSSNSGETFF TGTGCTAGTGGTCCCCCGGGCAGCTCGAACAGCGGGGAGACGTTTTTT
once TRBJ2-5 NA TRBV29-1 CSVNGSTAETQYF TGCAGCGTTAATGGGAGCACCGCTGAGACCCAGTACTTC
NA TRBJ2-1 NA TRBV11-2 CATSSAGPEKEQFF TGTGCCACCAGTTCAGCGGGCCCTGAGAAAGAGCAGTTCTTC
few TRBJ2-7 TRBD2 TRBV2 CASGTSGMSSYEQYF TGTGCCAGCGGGACTAGCGGGATGAGCTCCTACGAGCAGTACTTC
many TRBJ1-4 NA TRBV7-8 CASSLLGGADYGELFF TGTGCCAGCAGCTTACTTGGGGGGGCCGATTATGGCGAACTGTTTTTT
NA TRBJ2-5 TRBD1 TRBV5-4 CASSVTGVGETQYF TGTGCCAGCAGCGTGACAGGGGTTGGCGAGACCCAGTACTTC
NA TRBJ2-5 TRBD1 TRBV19 CASSTMRDRDQEIQYF TGTGCCAGTAGTACCATGAGGGACAGGGACCAAGAGATCCAGTACTTC
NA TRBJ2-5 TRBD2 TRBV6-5 CARSLTSWETQYF TGTGCCAGGAGTCTGACTAGCTGGGAGACCCAGTACTTC
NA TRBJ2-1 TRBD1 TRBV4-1 CASSRGQGPLYNESFF TGCGCCAGCAGCCGCGGACAGGGGCCTCTCTACAATGAGTCGTTCTTC
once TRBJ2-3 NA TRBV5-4 CASRASETETDTQYF TGTGCCAGCAGGGCTAGCGAGACCGAGACAGATACGCAGTATTTT
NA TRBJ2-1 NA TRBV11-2 CASTSRPSGRIYEQFF TGTGCCAGCACTTCGCGCCCCAGTGGGAGGATCTATGAGCAGTTCTTC
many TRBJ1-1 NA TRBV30 CARTSTGGRTEAFF TGTGCCCGGACGTCTACAGGCGGACGGACTGAAGCTTTCTTT
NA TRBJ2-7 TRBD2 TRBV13 CADSLRGVQYF TGTGCCGACAGCCTCCGGGGGGTGCAGTACTTC
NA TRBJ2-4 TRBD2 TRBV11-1 CAGSFPGASGTKNIQYF TGTGCCGGCAGCTTTCCCGGGGCTAGCGGGACCAAAAACATTCAGTACTTC
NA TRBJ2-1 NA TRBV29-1 CSGGPASYNGQFF TGCAGCGGTGGGCCTGCCTCCTACAATGGGCAGTTCTTC
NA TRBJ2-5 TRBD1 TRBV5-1 CASSIGGLGETQCF TGCGCCAGCAGCATAGGGGGCTTGGGGGAGACGCAGTGCTTC
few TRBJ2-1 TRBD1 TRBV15 CATSSRTGGFDEQFF TGTGCCACCAGCAGCCGGACAGGGGGCTTCGATGAGCAGTTCTTC
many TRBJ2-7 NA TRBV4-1 CASSQASGSYEQYF TGCGCCAGCAGCCAAGCAAGCGGATCCTACGAGCAGTACTTC